This TCR beta chain was observed in a study of beta chain features in type 1 diabetes. Study in general: Regarding age, gender and cell yields, patients proved similar to healthy donors.

Sequencing targeted expressed TCRB transcripts, as all isolated RNA had been reverse transcribed. The assay was immunoSEQ multiplex PCR, and TCRdb's table has in-frame clones only and misses some. The table has 250,000 to 300,000 clones, about 24% seen once. This clone has a handful of counts. The antigen is not known. Per donor, one heparinised blood draw averaged around 0.12 L. Using CD45RO/CCR7/CD25/CD127/CD95/CD27, CD4+ naive, central memory, regulatory and stem cell-like memory cells were sorted. Study observations and caveats: For TCRB rearrangement, an influence of HLA type remained unresolved here. Shorter TCRB CDR3s, moderately but significantly so, marked every one of the four CD4+ subsets in Type 1 diabetes patients.

V lost 7 bases to trimming and J lost 3 bases, with 13 bases between them. Per germline, CDR1 SQVTM and CDR2 ANQGSEA. The CDR3 sequence is 13 residues long. The TCR originated in a woman aged 25 to 39 with type 1 diabetes. Sample: naive CD4+ T cells from blood. J is TRBJ1-5 and V is TRBV29-1; the D is unclear. The CDR3 coding sequence is TGCAGCGCCGCTAACTCCCTCAATCAGCCCCAGCATTTT. Translating gives CSAANSLNQPQHF.